This paragraph reports one T cell receptor beta chain. As yet, its antigen is unknown. This sample is part of a study of Ad26.COV2.S vaccination and SARS-CoV-2 variants. About the study: Ad26.COV2.S arm of COV1001 included the donor. Intramuscular Ad26.COV2.S at 5x10^10 or 1x10^11 viral particles.

Only in-frame clones appear in the TCRdb table, and some are missing; sequencing was by immunoSEQ multiplex PCR. The sample has hundreds of thousands of clones; approximately 90% are singletons. Sample treatment: some 20 received Ad26.COV2.S at low or high dose, single or two shots; roughly five received placebo; per-sample allocation not given. Day 63 after the first vaccine or placebo injection was the time point for sampling. At a Boston site, the person donating was an adult of 18-55 years. CDR1 SGHDT and CDR2 YYEEEE come from the germline V gene. Trimming pared 2 bases from V and 4 bases from J, leaving 15 bases between. The CDR3 totals 16 residues. Notes on the study in general: For non-spike TCRs, breadth in vaccine recipients resembled that in placebo recipients.

The V gene is TRBV5-6, the J gene TRBJ2-2; no reliable D call. This sample comprised peripheral blood, obtained in a trial of Ad26.COV2.S vaccine versus placebo. The source of this sequence is a person between 18 and 60 years old who received the Ad26.COV2.S COVID-19 vaccine or a placebo. CDR3 sequence: CASSLGRGLGTGELFF. Written as DNA, the CDR3 is TGTGCCAGCAGCTTAGGGCGCGGTTTGGGCACCGGGGAGCTGTTTTTT.